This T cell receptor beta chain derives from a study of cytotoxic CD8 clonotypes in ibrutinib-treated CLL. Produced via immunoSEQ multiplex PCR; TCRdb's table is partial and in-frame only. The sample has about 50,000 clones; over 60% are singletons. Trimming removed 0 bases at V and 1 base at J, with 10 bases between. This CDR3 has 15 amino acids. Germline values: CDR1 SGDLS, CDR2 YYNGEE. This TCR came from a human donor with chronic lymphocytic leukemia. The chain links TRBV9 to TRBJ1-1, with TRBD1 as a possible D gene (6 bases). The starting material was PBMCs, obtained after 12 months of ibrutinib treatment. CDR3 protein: CASSVDPGANTEAFF. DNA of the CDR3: TGTGCCAGCAGCGTAGACCCAGGGGCGAACACTGAAGCTTTCTTT.